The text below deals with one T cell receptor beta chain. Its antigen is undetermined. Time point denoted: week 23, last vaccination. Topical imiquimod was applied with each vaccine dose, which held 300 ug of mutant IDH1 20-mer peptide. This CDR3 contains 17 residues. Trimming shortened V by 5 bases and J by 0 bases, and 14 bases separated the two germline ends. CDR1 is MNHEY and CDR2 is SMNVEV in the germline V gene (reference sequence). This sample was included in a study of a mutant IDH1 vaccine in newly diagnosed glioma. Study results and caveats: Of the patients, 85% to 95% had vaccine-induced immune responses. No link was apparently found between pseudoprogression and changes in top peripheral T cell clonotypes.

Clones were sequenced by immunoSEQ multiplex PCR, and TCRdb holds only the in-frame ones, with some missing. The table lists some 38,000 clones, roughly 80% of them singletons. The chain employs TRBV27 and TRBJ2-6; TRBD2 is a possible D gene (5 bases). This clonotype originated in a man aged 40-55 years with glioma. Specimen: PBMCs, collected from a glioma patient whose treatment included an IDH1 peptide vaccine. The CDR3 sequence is CASSGGLLSSGANVLTF. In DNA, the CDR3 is TGTGCCAGCAGTGGAGGACTTCTGAGCTCTGGGGCCAACGTCCTGACTTTC.